This T cell receptor (beta chain) came from a study of CD8 T cells in Susac syndrome. The RNA, about 0.5 to 1 ug, was put through reverse transcription using random hexamers. TCRdb re-analysed the immunoSEQ multiplex PCR reads in MiXCR, keeping a single row per CDR3 protein. The sample shows 120,000 or so distinct CDR3 sequences, about 94% of them seen only once. V lost 1 base, J lost 0 bases, and 10 bases lay in between. The CDR3 has 15 residues. Material: CD4+ T cells from PBMCs. This chain connects TRBV12-3 or TRBV12-4 to TRBJ2-7; D ambiguous. This sequence was found in a human donor with multiple sclerosis. The CDR3 reads CASSLVQMGSYEQYF. The CDR3 coding sequence is TGTGCCAGCAGTTTAGTCCAGATGGGCTCCTACGAGCAGTACTTC.